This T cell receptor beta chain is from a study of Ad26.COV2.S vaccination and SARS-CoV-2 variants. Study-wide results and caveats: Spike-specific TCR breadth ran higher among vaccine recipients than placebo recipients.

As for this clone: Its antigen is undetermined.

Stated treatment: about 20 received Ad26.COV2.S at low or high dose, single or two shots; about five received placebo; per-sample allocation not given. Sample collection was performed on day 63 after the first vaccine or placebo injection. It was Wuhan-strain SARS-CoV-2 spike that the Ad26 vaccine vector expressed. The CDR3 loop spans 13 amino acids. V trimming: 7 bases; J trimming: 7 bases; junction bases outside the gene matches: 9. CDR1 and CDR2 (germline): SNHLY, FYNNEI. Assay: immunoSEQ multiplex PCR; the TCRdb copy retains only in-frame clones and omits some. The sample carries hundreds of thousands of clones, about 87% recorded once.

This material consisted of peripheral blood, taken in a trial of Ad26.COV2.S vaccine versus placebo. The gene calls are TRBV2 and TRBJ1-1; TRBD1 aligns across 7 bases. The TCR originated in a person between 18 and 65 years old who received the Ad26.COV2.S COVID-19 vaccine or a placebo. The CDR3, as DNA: TGTGCCAGCATCGCCGACAGGGCTAATGAAGCTTTCTTT. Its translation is CASIADRANEAFF.